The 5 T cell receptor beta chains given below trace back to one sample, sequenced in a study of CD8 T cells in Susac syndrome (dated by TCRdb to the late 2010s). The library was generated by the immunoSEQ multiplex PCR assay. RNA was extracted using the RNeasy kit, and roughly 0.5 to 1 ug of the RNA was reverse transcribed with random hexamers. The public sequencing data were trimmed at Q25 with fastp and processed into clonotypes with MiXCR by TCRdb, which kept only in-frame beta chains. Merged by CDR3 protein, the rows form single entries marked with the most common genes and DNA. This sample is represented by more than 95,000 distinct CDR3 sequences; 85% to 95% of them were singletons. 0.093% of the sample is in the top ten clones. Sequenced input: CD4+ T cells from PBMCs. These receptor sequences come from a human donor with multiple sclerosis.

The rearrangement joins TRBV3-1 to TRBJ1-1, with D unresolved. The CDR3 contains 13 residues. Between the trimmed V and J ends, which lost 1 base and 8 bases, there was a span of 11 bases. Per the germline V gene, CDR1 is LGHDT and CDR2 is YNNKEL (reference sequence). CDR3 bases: TGTGCCAGCAGCCAAGGAAGGAATTGGGAAGCTTTCTTT. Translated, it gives CASSQGRNWEAFF.

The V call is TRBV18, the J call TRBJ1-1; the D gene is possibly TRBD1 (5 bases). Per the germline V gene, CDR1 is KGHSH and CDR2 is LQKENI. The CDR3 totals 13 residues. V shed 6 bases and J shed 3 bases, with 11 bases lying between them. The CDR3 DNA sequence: TGTGCCAGCTCGGCGGAGACAGACACTGAAGCTTTCTTT. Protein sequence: CASSAETDTEAFF.

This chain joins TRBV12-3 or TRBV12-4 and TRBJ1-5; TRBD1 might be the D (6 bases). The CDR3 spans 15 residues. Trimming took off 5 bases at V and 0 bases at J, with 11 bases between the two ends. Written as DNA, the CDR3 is TGTGCCAGCAGTCTCACAGGGCATAGCAATCAGCCCCAGCATTTT. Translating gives CASSLTGHSNQPQHF.

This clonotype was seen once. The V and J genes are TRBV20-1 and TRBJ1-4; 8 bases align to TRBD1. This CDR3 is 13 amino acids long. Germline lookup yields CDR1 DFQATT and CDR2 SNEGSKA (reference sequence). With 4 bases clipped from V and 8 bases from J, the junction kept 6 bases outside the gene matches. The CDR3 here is CSATQGGQEKLFF. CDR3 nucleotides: TGCAGTGCTACACAGGGGGGCCAGGAAAAACTGTTTTTT.

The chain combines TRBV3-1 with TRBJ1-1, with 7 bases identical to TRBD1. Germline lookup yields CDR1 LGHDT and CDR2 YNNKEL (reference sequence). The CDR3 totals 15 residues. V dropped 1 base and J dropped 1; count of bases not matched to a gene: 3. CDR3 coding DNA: TGTGCCAGCAGCCAAGCCTGGACAGGGAACACTGAAGCTTTCTTT. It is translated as CASSQAWTGNTEAFF.